A selection of T cell receptor beta chains follows, all from one sample in a study of blood T cell repertoires in COVID-19. Assay used: immunoSEQ multiplex PCR; TCRdb lists only in-frame clones, some missing. Of about 30,000 clones in the sample, 80% to 90% were seen once. The material sequenced was peripheral blood. The receptors were gathered from a man aged 80 or over with acute or convalescent COVID-19. Both conserved end residues are part of each CDR3. The D gene is left open where the match is weak. Part of the rows lack a size; the others show once, few, many or a class for expanded clones.

D,V,J,size,DNA,CDR3
NA,TRBV7-3,TRBJ2-3,NA,TGTGCCAGCAGCGCGCCAGGGGCAGATACGCAGTATTTT,CASSAPGADTQYF
TRBD1,TRBV10-2,TRBJ2-2,NA,TGCGCCAGCCGACAGGGGACGAACACCGGGGAGCTGTTTTTT,CASRQGTNTGELFF
NA,TRBV25-1,TRBJ2-3,NA,TGTGCCAGCAGTGAATATGTTGACACAATCACAGATACGCAGTATTTT,CASSEYVDTITDTQYF
NA,TRBV7-8,TRBJ1-1,NA,TGTGCCAGCAGCTTAGCGCCGGGGAGGAACACTGAAGCTTTCTTT,CASSLAPGRNTEAFF
NA,TRBV21-1,TRBJ2-7,NA,TGTGCCGGATCGCGGACAGGGGGCGGCTACGAGCAGTACTTC,CAGSRTGGGYEQYF
TRBD1,TRBV19,TRBJ1-1,NA,TGTGCCAGTAGCGACAGGGACGACACTGAAGCTTTCTTT,CASSDRDDTEAFF
NA,TRBV9,TRBJ1-1,NA,TGTGCCAGCACCGCGAACGGCAGGGCGGACACTGAAGCTTTCTTT,CASTANGRADTEAFF
NA,TRBV2,TRBJ2-4,NA,TGTGCCAGCCAAATCTCCGAGAACATTCAGTACTTC,CASQISENIQYF
TRBD1,TRBV6-5,TRBJ1-5,NA,TGTGCCAGCATTGGGACAGGCAATCAGCCCCAGCATTTT,CASIGTGNQPQHF
TRBD1,TRBV27,TRBJ1-1,once,TGTGCCAGCAGTGCCTGGAGGACAGGGGGAAGGAACACTGAAGCTTTCTTT,CASSAWRTGGRNTEAFF
NA,TRBV6-5,TRBJ1-6,NA,TGTGCCACGCGGCCTGGTCCCTATAATTCACCCCTCCACTTT,CATRPGPYNSPLHF
TRBD1,TRBV30,TRBJ2-3,NA,TGTGCCTGGAGCCAGGGGGAGACAGATACGCAGTATTTT,CAWSQGETDTQYF
NA,TRBV30,TRBJ2-1,NA,TGTGCCTTTCCCAGGGAGCAGTTCTTC,CAFPREQFF
TRBD1,TRBV5-1,TRBJ1-5,NA,TGCGCCAGCAGCTTGGGGGTGACAGGGGGGAATCAGCCCCAGCATTTT,CASSLGVTGGNQPQHF
NA,TRBV27,TRBJ2-2,NA,TGTGCCAGCAGGCCGGGACAGAACACCGGGGAGCTGTTTTTT,CASRPGQNTGELFF
NA,TRBV3-1/TRBV3-2,TRBJ2-1,NA,TGTGCCAGCACCCCGGCGGGGATCCTAAATGAGCAGTTCTTC,CASTPAGILNEQFF
NA,TRBV10-3,TRBJ1-5,NA,TGTGCCATCAGTGAGTCGGGGCAGGGCCTTCAGCCCCAGCATTTT,CAISESGQGLQPQHF
NA,TRBV19,TRBJ2-3,NA,TGTGCCAGTAGTGTCATGGAAGGGGGCACAGATACGCAGTATTTT,CASSVMEGGTDTQYF
NA,TRBV30,TRBJ1-6,NA,TGTGCCTGGAGTTTACAGTCAAATTCACCCCTCCACTTT,CAWSLQSNSPLHF
NA,TRBV5-6,TRBJ1-2,NA,TGTGCCAGCAGCGTTGGGGGGAGTAACTATGGCTACACCTTC,CASSVGGSNYGYTF
NA,TRBV29-1,TRBJ1-2,NA,TGCAGCGTCCCAGGTGTTCCGCAGGGTGGCTACACCTTC,CSVPGVPQGGYTF
NA,TRBV11-3,TRBJ2-2,NA,TGTGCCAGCAGCCTCGGACAGACGAACACCGGGGAGCTGTTTTTT,CASSLGQTNTGELFF
NA,TRBV4-1,TRBJ2-2,once,TGCGCCAGCAGCCAAGCACTAGGAGGCTCATACACCGGGGAGCTGTTTTTT,CASSQALGGSYTGELFF
NA,TRBV28,TRBJ1-1,NA,TGTGCCAGCAGTTCCCCTGGACAGAGCATGAACACTGAAGCTTTCTTT,CASSSPGQSMNTEAFF
NA,TRBV5-1,TRBJ2-1,NA,TGCGCCAGCAGCTTGGAGGGGCCGCAGTTCTTC,CASSLEGPQFF
TRBD2,TRBV24-1,TRBJ2-7,NA,TGTGCCACCAGTGAAAGCGGGGGGTATGAGCAGTACTTC,CATSESGGYEQYF
TRBD1,TRBV5-1,TRBJ2-1,NA,TGCGCCAGCAGTCAAGGACAGGAGGTTTACAATGAGCAGTTCTTC,CASSQGQEVYNEQFF
TRBD1,TRBV5-1,TRBJ1-1,once,TGCGCCAGCAGCCTCACAGGGGACACTGAAGCTTTCTTT,CASSLTGDTEAFF
TRBD1,TRBV19,TRBJ1-4,NA,TGTGCCAGTAGACAAGGGACAGGTGTACCCGTCGGTGAAAAACTGTTTTTT,CASRQGTGVPVGEKLFF
NA,TRBV16,TRBJ1-5,few,TGTGCCAGCAGCCAACAGGGGAATAGCAATCAGCCCCAGCATTTT,CASSQQGNSNQPQHF
NA,TRBV10-2,TRBJ1-2,NA,TGCGCCAGCAGTGACCCCAGGCGGGGGTATGGCTACACCTTC,CASSDPRRGYGYTF
NA,TRBV15,TRBJ2-7,NA,TGTGCCACCAGCAGAGTCCTACAGGGATTCTACGAGCAGTACTTC,CATSRVLQGFYEQYF
NA,TRBV6-5,TRBJ1-1,NA,TGTGCCAGCAGGGCAGGGCTTAACACTGAAGCTTTCTTT,CASRAGLNTEAFF
TRBD1,TRBV10-3,TRBJ1-2,NA,TGTGCCATCAGGGATGGGGGACAGCCGAACTATGGCTACACCTTC,CAIRDGGQPNYGYTF
NA,TRBV29-1,TRBJ2-3,NA,TGCAGCATCTCCCCCTCAGGGGCTAGCACAGATACGCAGTATTTT,CSISPSGASTDTQYF
TRBD1,TRBV2,TRBJ2-3,NA,TGTGCCAGCAGTCCGGGACAGGGGTTCAGGGATACGCAGTATTTT,CASSPGQGFRDTQYF
TRBD1,TRBV19,TRBJ2-5,NA,TGTGCCAGTTCTCGGGACAGGGAAGAGACCCAGTACTTC,CASSRDREETQYF
NA,TRBV27,TRBJ2-7,NA,TGTGCCAGCGGGTGGGGAGGGGTCAGGGGAGAGCAGTACTTC,CASGWGGVRGEQYF
NA,TRBV9,TRBJ2-3,NA,TGTGCCAGCAGCAGACACACTCCCCCCACAGATACGCAGTATTTT,CASSRHTPPTDTQYF
NA,TRBV13,TRBJ1-2,NA,TGTGCCACCCGATCCTCCCCCGCGGGTGGCTACACCTTC,CATRSSPAGGYTF
NA,TRBV5-1,TRBJ1-1,NA,TGCGCCAGCAGCTTGGGACAACCGAACACTGAAGCTTTCTTT,CASSLGQPNTEAFF
NA,TRBV29-1,TRBJ2-7,NA,TGCAGCGTTGAGAAGGAGGGCTACGAGCAGTACTTC,CSVEKEGYEQYF
NA,TRBV7-9,TRBJ1-4,NA,TGTGCCAGCAGCTTACGAGTAACCGGTGAAAAACTGTTTTTT,CASSLRVTGEKLFF
NA,TRBV2,TRBJ1-5,NA,TGTGCCAGCAGTCCCGGTCTGAATAGCAATCAGCCCCAGCATTTT,CASSPGLNSNQPQHF
TRBD1,TRBV2,TRBJ2-2,NA,TGTGCCAGCAGTGATGCGGGACAGGGGAACACCGGGGAGCTGTTTTTT,CASSDAGQGNTGELFF
TRBD1,TRBV5-1,TRBJ2-3,NA,TGCGCCAGCAGCATCGGGACAGCCTACACAGATACGCAGTATTTT,CASSIGTAYTDTQYF
TRBD2,TRBV4-2,TRBJ2-2,NA,TGTGCCAGCAGCCAAGAGGGACTAGCGGCCGGGGAGCTGTTTTTT,CASSQEGLAAGELFF
NA,TRBV7-9,TRBJ2-5,NA,TGTGCCAGCAGCTTCAGGGGGGCCCAGTACTTC,CASSFRGAQYF
TRBD2,TRBV15,TRBJ2-5,NA,TGTGCCACCAGCCGCTCGGGGGGGCGAGAGACCCAGTACTTC,CATSRSGGRETQYF
TRBD1,TRBV18,TRBJ2-7,NA,TGTGCCAGCTCTCCTACCCGGGCAGGGGGCTCCTACGAGCAGTACTTC,CASSPTRAGGSYEQYF